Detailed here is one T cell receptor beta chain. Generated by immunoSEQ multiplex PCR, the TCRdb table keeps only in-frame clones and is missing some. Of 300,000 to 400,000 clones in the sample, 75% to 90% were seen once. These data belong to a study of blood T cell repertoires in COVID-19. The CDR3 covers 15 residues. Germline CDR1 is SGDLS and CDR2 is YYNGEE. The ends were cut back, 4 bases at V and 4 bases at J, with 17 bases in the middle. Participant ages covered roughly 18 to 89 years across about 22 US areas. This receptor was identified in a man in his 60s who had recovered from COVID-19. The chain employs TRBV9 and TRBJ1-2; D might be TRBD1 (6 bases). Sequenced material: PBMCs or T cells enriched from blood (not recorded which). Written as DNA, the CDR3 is TGTGCCAGCAGCCCACAGACAGGAGTTATCTATGGCTACACCTTC. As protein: CASSPQTGVIYGYTF.